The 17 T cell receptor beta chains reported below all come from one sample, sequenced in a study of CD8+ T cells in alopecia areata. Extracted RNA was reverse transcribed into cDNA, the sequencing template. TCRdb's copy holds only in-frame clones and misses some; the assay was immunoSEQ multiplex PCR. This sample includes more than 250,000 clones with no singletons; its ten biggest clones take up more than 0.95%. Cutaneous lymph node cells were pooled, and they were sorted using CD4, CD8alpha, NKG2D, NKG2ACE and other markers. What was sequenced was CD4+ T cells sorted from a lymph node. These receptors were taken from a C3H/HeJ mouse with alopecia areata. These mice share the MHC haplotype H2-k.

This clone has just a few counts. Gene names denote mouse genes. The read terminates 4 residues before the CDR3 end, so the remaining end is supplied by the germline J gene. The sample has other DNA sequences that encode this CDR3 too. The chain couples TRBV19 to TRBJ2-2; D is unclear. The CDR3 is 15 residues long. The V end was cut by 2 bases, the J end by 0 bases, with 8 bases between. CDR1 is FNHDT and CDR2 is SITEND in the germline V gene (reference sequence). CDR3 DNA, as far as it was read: TGTGCCAGCAGTATTCGAACAGCAAACACCGGG. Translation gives CASSIRTANTG. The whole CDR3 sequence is CASSIRTANTGQLYF.

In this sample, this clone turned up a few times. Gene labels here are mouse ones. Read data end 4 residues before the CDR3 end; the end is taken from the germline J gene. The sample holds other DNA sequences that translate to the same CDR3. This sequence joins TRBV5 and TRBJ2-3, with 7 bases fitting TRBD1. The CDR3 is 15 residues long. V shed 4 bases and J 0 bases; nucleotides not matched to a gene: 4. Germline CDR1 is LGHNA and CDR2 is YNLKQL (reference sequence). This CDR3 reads CASSRDRGSAETLYF. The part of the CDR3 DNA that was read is TGTGCCAGCAGCCGGGACAGAGGGAGTGCAGAA.

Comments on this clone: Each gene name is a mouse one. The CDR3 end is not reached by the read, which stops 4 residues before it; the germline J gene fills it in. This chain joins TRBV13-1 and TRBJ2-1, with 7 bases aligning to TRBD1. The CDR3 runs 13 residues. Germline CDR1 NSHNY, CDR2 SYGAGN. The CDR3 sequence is CASSAQGWAEQFF. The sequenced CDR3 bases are TGTGCCAGCAGTGCACAGGGGTGGGCT.

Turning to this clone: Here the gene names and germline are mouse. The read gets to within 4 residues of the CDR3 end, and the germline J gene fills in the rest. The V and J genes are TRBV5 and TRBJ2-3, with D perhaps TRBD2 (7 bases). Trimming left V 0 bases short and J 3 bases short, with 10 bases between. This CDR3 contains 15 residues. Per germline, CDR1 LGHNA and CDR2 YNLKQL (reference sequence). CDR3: CASSQEVGGAETLYF. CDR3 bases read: TGTGCCAGCAGCCAAGAGGTGGGGGGCGCAGAA.

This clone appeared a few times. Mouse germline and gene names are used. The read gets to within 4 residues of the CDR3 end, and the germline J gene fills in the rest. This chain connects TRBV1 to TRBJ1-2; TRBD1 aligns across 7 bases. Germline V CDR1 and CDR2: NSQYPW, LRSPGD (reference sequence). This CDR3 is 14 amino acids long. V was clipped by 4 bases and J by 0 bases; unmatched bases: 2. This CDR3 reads CTCSGRGTNSDYTF. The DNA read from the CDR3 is TGCACCTGCAGTGGCAGGGGGACAAACTCC.

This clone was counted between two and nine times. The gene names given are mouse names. The CDR3 sequence: CAWGLGEDTQYF. Partial CDR3 DNA: TGTGCCTGGGGACTGGGGGAAGAC. The chain combines TRBV31 with TRBJ2-5; TRBD2 matches 10 bases. The observed sequence ends 4 residues before the CDR3 terminus, with the missing tail filled in from the germline J gene. CDR1 and CDR2 from the germline V gene are GKSSPN and SITVG. CDR3 length: 12 amino acids.

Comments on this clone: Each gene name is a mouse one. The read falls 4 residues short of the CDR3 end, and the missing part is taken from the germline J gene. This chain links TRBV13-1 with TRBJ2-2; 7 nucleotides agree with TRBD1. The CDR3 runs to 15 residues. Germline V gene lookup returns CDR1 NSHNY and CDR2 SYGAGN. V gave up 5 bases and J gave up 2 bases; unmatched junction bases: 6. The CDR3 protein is CASSPQGRNTGQLYF. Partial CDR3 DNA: TGTGCCAGCAGCCCACAGGGGAGGAACACCGGG.

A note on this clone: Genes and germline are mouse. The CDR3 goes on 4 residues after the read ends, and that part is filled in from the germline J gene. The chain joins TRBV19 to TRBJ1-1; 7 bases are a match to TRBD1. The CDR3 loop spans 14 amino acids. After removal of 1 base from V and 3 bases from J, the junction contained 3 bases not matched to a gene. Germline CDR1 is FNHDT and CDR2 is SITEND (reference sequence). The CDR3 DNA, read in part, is TGTGCCAGCAGTATAAAGGGGGCGGACACA. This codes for CASSIKGADT. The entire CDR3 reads CASSIKGADTEVFF.

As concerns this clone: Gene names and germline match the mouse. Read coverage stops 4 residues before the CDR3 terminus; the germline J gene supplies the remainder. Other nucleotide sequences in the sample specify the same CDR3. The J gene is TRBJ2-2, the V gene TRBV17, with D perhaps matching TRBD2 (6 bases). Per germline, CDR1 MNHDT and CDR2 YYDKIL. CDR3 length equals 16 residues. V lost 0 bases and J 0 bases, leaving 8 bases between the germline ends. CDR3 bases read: TGTGCTAGCAGTAGAGAGCGGGGGGCAAACACCGGG. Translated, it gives CASSRERGANTG. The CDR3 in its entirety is CASSRERGANTGQLYF. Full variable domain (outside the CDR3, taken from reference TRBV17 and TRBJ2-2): DTTVKQNPRYKLARVGKPVNLICSQTMNHDTMYWYQKKPNQAPKLLLFYYDKILNREADTFEKFQSSRPNNSFCSLYIGSAGLEYSAMYLCASSRERGANTGQLYFGEGSKLTVL.

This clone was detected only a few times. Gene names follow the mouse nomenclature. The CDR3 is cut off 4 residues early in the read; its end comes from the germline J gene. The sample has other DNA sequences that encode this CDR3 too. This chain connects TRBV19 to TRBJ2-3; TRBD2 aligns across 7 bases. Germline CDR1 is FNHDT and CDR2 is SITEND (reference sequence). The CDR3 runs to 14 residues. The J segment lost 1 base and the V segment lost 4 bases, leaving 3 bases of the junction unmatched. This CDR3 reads CASSRLGGAETLYF. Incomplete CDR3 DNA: TGTGCCAGCAGTCGGCTGGGGGGTGCAGAA. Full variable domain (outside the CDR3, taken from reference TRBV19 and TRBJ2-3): GGIITQTPKFLIGQEGQKLTLKCQQNFNHDTMYWYRQDSGKGLRLIYYSITENDLQKGDLSEGYDASREKKSSFSLTVTSAQKNEMAVFLCASSRLGGAETLYFGSGTRLTVL.

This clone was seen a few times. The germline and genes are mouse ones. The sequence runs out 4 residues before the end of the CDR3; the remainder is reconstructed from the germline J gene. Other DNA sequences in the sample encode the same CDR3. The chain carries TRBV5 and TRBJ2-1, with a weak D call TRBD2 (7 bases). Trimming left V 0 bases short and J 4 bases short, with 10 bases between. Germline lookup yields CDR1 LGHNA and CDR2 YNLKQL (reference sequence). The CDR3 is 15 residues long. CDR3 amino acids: CASSQERGGYAEQFF. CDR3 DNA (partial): TGTGCCAGCAGCCAAGAGAGGGGGGGGTATGCT.

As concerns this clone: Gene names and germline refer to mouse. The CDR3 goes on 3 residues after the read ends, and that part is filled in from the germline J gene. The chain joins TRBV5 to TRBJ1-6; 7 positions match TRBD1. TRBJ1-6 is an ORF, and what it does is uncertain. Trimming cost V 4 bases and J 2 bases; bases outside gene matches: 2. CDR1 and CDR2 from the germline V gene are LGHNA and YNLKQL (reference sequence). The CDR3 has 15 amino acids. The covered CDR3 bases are TGTGCCAGCAGCCCGGGACAGCCCTATAATTCGCCC. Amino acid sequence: CASSPGQPYNSP. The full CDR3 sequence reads CASSPGQPYNSPLYF.

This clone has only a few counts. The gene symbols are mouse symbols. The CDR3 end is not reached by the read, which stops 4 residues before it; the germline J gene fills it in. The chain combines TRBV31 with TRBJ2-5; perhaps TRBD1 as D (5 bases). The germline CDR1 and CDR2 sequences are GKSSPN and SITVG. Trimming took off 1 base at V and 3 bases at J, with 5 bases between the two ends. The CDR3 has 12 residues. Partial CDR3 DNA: TGTGCCTGGAGTCAGGGGCAAGAC. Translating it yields CAWSQGQD. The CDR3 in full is CAWSQGQDTQYF. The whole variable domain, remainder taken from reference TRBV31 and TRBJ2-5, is AQTIHQWPVAEIKAVGSPLSLGCTIKGKSSPNLYWYWQATGGTLQQLFYSITVGQVESVVQLNLSASRPKDDQFILSTEKLLLSHSGFYLCAWSQGQDTQYFGPGTRLLVL.

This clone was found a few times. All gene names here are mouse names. The covered CDR3 bases are TGTGCCAGCAGTGAAAAGGACAGGGAC. This sequence encodes CASSEKDRD. The entire CDR3 is CASSEKDRDTQYF. This rearrangement joins TRBV13-1 to TRBJ2-5; 7 bases align to TRBD1. The observed sequence ends 4 residues before the CDR3 terminus, with the missing tail filled in from the germline J gene. CDR1 NSHNY and CDR2 SYGAGN come from the germline V gene. The CDR3 spans 13 residues.

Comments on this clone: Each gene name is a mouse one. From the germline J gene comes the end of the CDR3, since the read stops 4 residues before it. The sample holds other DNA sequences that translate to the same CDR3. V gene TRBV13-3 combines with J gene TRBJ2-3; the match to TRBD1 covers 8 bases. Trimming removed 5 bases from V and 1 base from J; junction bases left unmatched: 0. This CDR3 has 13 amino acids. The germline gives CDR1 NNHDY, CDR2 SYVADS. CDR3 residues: CASRQGGAETLYF. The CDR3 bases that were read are TGTGCCAGCAGACAGGGGGGTGCAGAA.

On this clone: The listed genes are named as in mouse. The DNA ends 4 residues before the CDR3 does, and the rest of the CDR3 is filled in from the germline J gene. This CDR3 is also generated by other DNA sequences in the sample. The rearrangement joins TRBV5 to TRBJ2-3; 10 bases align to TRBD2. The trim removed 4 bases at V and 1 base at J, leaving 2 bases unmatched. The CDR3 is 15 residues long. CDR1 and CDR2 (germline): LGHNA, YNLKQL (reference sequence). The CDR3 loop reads CASSPGGAGAETLYF. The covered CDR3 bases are TGTGCCAGCAGCCCTGGGGGGGCTGGTGCAGAA.

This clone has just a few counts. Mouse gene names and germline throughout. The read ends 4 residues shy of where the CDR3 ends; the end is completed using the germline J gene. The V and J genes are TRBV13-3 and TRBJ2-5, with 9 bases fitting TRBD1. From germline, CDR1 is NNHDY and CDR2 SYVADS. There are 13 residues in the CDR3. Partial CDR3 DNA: TGTGCCAGCAGTCCGACAGGGGGAGAC. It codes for CASSPTGGD. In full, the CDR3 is CASSPTGGDTQYF.